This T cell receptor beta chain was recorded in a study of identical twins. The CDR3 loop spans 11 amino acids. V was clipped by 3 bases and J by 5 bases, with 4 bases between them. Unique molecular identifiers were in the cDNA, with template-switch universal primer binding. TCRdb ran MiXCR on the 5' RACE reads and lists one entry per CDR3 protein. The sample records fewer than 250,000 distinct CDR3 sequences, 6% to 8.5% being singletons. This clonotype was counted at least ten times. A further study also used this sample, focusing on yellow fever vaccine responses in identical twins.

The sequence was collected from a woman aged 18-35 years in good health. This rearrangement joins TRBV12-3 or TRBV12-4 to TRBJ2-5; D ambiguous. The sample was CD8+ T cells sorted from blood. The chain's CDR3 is CASSFSETQYF. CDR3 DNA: TGTGCCAGCAGTTTTTCCGAGACCCAGTACTTC.